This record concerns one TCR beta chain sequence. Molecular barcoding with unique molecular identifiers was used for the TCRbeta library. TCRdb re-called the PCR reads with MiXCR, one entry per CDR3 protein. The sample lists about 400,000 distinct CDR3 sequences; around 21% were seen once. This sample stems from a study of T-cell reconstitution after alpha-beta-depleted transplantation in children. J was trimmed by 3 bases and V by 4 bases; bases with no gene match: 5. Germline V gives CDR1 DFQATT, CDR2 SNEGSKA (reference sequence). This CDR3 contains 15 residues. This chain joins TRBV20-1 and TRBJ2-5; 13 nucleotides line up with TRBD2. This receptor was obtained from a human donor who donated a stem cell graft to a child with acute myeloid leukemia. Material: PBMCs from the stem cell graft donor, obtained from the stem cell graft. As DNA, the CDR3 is TGCAGTGCTAAGGGACTAGCGGGAAAAAAAGAGACCCAGTACTTC. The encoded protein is CSAKGLAGKKETQYF.